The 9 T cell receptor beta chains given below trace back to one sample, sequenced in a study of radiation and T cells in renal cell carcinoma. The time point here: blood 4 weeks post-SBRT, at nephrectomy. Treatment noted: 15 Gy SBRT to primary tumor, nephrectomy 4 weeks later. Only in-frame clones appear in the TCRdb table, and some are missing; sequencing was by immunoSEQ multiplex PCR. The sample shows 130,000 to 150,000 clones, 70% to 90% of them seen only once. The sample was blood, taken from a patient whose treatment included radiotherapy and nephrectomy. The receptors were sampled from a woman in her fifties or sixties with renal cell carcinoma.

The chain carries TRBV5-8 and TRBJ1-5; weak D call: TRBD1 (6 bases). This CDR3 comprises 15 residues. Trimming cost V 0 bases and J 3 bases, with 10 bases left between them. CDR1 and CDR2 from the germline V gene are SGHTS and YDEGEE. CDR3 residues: CASSLAGAPNQPQHF. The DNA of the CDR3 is TGTGCCAGCAGCTTGGCAGGGGCCCCCAATCAGCCCCAGCATTTT.

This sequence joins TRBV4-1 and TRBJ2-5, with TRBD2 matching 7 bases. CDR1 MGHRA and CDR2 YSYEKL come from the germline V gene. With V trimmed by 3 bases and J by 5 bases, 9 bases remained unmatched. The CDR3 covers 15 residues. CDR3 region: CASSQIILAMETQYF. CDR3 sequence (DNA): TGCGCCAGCAGCCAGATTATACTAGCGATGGAGACCCAGTACTTC.

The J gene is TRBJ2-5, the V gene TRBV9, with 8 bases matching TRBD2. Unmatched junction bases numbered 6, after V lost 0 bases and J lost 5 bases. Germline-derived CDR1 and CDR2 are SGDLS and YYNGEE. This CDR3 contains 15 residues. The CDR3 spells CASSVVAGSGETQYF. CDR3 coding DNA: TGTGCCAGCAGCGTAGTAGCGGGATCGGGGGAGACCCAGTACTTC.

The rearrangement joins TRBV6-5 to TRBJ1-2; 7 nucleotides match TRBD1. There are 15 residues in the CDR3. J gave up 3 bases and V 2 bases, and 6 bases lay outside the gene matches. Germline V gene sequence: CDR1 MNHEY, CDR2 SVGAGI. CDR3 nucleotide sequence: TGTGCCAGCAGTTACGAGGCCAGGGGGGACTATGGCTACACCTTC. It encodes CASSYEARGDYGYTF.

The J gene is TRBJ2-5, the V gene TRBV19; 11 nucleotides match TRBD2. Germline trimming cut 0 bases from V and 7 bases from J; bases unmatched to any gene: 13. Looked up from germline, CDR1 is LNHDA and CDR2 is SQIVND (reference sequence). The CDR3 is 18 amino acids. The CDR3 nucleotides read TGTGCCAGTAGTATAGAGGGGACGGCTAGCGGGAGGCGGGGGACCCAGTACTTC. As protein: CASSIEGTASGRRGTQYF. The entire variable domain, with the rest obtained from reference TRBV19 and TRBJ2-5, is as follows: DGGITQSPKYLFRKEGQNVTLSCEQNLNHDAMYWYRQDPGQGLRLIYYSQIVNDFQKGDIAEGYSVSREKKESFPLTVTSAQKNPTAFYLCASSIEGTASGRRGTQYFGPGTRLLVL.

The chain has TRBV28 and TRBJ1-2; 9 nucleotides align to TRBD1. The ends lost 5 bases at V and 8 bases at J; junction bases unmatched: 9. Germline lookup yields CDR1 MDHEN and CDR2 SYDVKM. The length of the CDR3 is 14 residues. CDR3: CASSLLQGARGYTF. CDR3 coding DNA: TGTGCCAGCAGTCTATTACAGGGGGCGCGCGGCTACACCTTC.

DNA for the CDR3: TGTGCCAGCAGCTTCCGGGACGGATCCTACGAGCAGTACTTC. Its protein product is CASSFRDGSYEQYF. J is TRBJ2-7 and V is TRBV7-9; D might be TRBD1 or TRBD2, each matching 5 bases. The germline gives CDR1 SEHNR, CDR2 FQNEAQ (reference sequence). Deletions cut 3 bases from V and 1 base from J, with 10 bases between. The CDR3 length is 14 residues.

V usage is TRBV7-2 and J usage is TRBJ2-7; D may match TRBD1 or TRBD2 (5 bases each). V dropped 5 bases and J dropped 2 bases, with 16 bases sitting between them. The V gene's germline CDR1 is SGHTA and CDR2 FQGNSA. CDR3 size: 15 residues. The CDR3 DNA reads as TGTGCCAGCAGCGGCTATGGGACGGTAGCCTACGAGCAGTACTTC. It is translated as CASSGYGTVAYEQYF.

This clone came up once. In nucleotides, the CDR3 is TGTGCCAGCAGCTTGGGACGGATAACTAACTATGGCTACACCTTC. Its protein product is CASSLGRITNYGYTF. The gene calls are TRBV5-6 and TRBJ1-2; D not resolved. V lost 0 bases to trimming and J lost 0 bases, with 9 bases between them. The CDR3 covers 15 residues. Germline V CDR1 and CDR2: SGHDT, YYEEEE.